Each of the 13 T cell receptor beta chains below was sequenced from the same sample in a study of cytomegalovirus exposure and HLA in healthy donors. Use of 60 Vbeta and 13 Jbeta primers characterized the PCR. Here immunoSEQ multiplex PCR was the method, and the copy in TCRdb shows in-frame clones only, minus some. The repertoire has around 140,000 clones, roughly three fifths of them found once; the top ten carry over 1.5%. Sequenced: PBMCs. These receptor sequences come from a male donor in good health and CMV-seronegative.

The chain is built from TRBV5-4 and TRBJ2-4; D not resolved. Trimming removed 1 base at V and 3 bases at J, with 8 bases between. The CDR3 runs 14 residues. Germline CDR1 reads SGHNT; CDR2 reads YYREEE (reference sequence). CDR3 nucleotide sequence: TGTGCCAGCAGCTTGAGCTCAGGCAAAAACATTCAGTACTTC. Translated, it gives CASSLSSGKNIQYF.

The chain joins TRBV6-5 to TRBJ1-2, with 7 bases lining up with TRBD1. The CDR3 contains 13 residues. CDR1 and CDR2 (germline): MNHEY, SVGAGI. Germline trimming cut 6 bases from V and 8 bases from J; bases unmatched to any gene: 9. CDR3 bases: TGTGCCAGCAGGCTTTACAGGGGAAAGGGCTACACCTTC. Amino acids: CASRLYRGKGYTF.

CDR3 in DNA: TGTGCCAGCAGATTCTCCGGACTGTCTGAAGCTTTCTTT. The encoded protein is CASRFSGLSEAFF. This rearrangement joins TRBV6-6 to TRBJ1-1; D is unclear. Trimming left V 6 bases short and J 6 bases short, with 14 bases between. The length of the CDR3 is 13 residues. Germline loops: CDR1 MNHNY, CDR2 SVGAGI (reference sequence).

This clone was detected a few times. A read error may produce the germline difference seen at one junction end. The chain recombines TRBV6-5 with TRBJ1-2, with 8 bases identical to TRBD1. CDR3 length equals 14 residues. CDR1 and CDR2 from the germline V gene are MNHEY and SVGAGI. In nucleotides, the CDR3 is TGTGCCAGCAGTTACTTGGGACAGGTCTATGGCTGCACCTTC. This codes for CASSYLGQVYGCTF.

The genes are TRBV10-3 and TRBJ1-6; the match to TRBD1 covers 8 bases. CDR1 is ENHRY, CDR2 SYGVKD, per germline. The CDR3 has 15 amino acids. The junction had 6 bases not matched to a gene; V was cut back by 4 bases and J by 7 bases. The CDR3 nucleotides read TGTGCCATCAGTGCGACAGGGGACGAGAATTCACCCCTCCACTTT. Residues: CAISATGDENSPLHF.

A few counts support this clone. This chain uses TRBV5-6 with TRBJ1-5; unclear D gene. Germline assignment: CDR1 SGHDT and CDR2 YYEEEE. Trimming stripped 0 bases from V and 5 bases from J, with 3 bases between. The CDR3 extends over 12 amino acids. The CDR3 spells CASSLVDQPQHF. DNA of the CDR3: TGTGCCAGCAGCTTGGTAGATCAGCCCCAGCATTTT.

This chain's CDR3 is CASSPGGRNQPQHF. The CDR3 DNA is TGTGCCAGTAGTCCAGGGGGCAGGAATCAGCCCCAGCATTTT. This chain uses TRBV19 with TRBJ1-5; 8 bases align to TRBD1. This CDR3 comprises 14 residues. Unmatched junction bases numbered 4, after V lost 5 bases and J lost 4 bases. Germline CDR1 LNHDA, CDR2 SQIVND (reference sequence).

In this sample, this clone turned up once. V gene TRBV29-1 combines with J gene TRBJ1-1; D is possibly TRBD1 (5 bases). V was clipped by 6 bases and J by 2 bases, with 16 bases between them. The CDR3 loop spans 14 amino acids. The germline CDR1 and CDR2 sequences are SQVTM and ANQGSEA. CDR3 amino acids: CSVNGDRFNTEAFF. The DNA of the CDR3 is TGCAGCGTGAACGGCGACAGATTTAACACTGAAGCTTTCTTT.

This clone showed up just a few times. The V call is TRBV28, the J call TRBJ2-1; 9 bases line up with TRBD1. This CDR3 is built from 15 residues. V dropped 5 bases and J dropped 9; count of bases not matched to a gene: 11. The germline V gene has CDR1 MDHEN and CDR2 SYDVKM. CDR3 in DNA: TGTGCCAGCAGTAAGCCGGGACAGGGACATCTTGAGCAGTTCTTC. Its translation: CASSKPGQGHLEQFF.

The rearrangement uses TRBV6-6 and TRBJ1-2; TRBD1 matches at 7 bases. This CDR3 has 13 residues. Germline lookup yields CDR1 MNHNY and CDR2 SVGAGI (reference sequence). With 8 bases clipped from V and 7 bases from J, the junction kept 10 bases outside the gene matches. The CDR3 reads CASSIDREVGYTF. The CDR3 DNA follows: TGTGCCAGCTCCATTGACAGGGAAGTTGGCTACACCTTC.

In its sample, this clone was seen a few times. The J gene is TRBJ2-7, the V gene TRBV18; TRBD1 aligns across 7 bases. Unmatched junction bases numbered 5, after V lost 4 bases and J lost 2 bases. Looked up from germline, CDR1 is KGHSH and CDR2 is LQKENI. The CDR3 length is 14 residues. In DNA, the CDR3 is TGTGCCAGCTCACGGGCAGGGGGAACCTACGAGCAGTACTTC. Translated, it gives CASSRAGGTYEQYF.

Remarks on this clone: This same CDR3 is encoded by further DNA sequences in the sample. This chain uses TRBV7-9 with TRBJ1-6; D is uncertain. CDR1 and CDR2 (germline): SEHNR, FQNEAQ (reference sequence). Trimming shortened V by 1 base and J by 9 bases, and 10 bases separated the two germline ends. The CDR3 is made up of 14 amino acids. CDR3 in DNA: TGTGCCAGCAGCTTAGGTCCTGGGCGTTCACCCCTCCACTTT. This codes for CASSLGPGRSPLHF.

This clone was seen more than once but under ten times. The rearrangement links TRBV18 to TRBJ2-7, with 9 nucleotides matching TRBD1. Germline V lookup: CDR1 KGHSH, CDR2 LQKENI. With V trimmed by 3 bases and J by 2 bases, 14 bases remained unmatched. The CDR3 extends over 18 amino acids. The DNA for the CDR3 is TGTGCCAGCTCACCTAACCGGCCTGGGACAGGGTCTACCTACGAGCAGTACTTC. Translating gives CASSPNRPGTGSTYEQYF.